Following are 21 T cell receptor beta chains from one sample sequenced in a study of blood T cell repertoires in COVID-19. Method: immunoSEQ multiplex PCR; TCRdb's copy keeps in-frame clones and lacks some. The profile shows 150,000 to 200,000 clones, around 82% of them singletons. The material sequenced was PBMCs or T cells enriched from blood (not recorded which). These receptors all stem from a woman aged 60-70 years with acute COVID-19.

This chain links TRBV19 with TRBJ2-2, with D maybe TRBD1 (5 bases). Trimming removed 3 bases from V and 7 bases from J, with 12 bases in between. The germline CDR1 and CDR2 sequences are LNHDA and SQIVND (reference sequence). CDR3 size: 14 residues. The chain's CDR3 is CASSIQGAVGELFF. The DNA of the CDR3 is TGTGCCAGTAGTATTCAAGGGGCAGTCGGGGAGCTGTTTTTT.

The rearrangement uses TRBV12-3 or TRBV12-4 and TRBJ2-3; D unresolved. This CDR3 contains 12 residues. Trimming pared 5 bases from V and 8 bases from J, leaving 11 bases between. The CDR3: CASSPQVGTQYF. The DNA for the CDR3 is TGTGCCAGCAGTCCCCAGGTGGGTACGCAGTATTTT.

This clone has only a few counts. The gene calls are TRBV5-1 and TRBJ1-3; D call uncertain. The CDR3 runs to 14 residues. Germline lookup yields CDR1 SGHRS and CDR2 YFSETQ. Trimming took off 0 bases at V and 3 bases at J, with 7 bases between the two ends. The CDR3 nucleotides read TGCGCCAGCAGCTTGGACAACCTTGGAAACACCATATATTTT. Protein sequence: CASSLDNLGNTIYF.

CDR3 in amino acids: CASSQVGDFTGELFF. The CDR3 DNA reads as TGCGCCAGCAGCCAAGTGGGAGATTTCACCGGGGAGCTGTTTTTT. The chain employs TRBV4-3 and TRBJ2-2, with D possibly matching TRBD2 (5 bases). The length of the CDR3 is 15 residues. Trimming pared 1 base from V and 4 bases from J, leaving 10 bases between. Germline V gives CDR1 LGHNA, CDR2 YSLEER.

CDR3 region: CASSLGGDRGREKLFF. The CDR3 DNA sequence: TGTGCCAGCAGCTTAGGGGGGGACAGGGGTAGGGAAAAACTGTTTTTT. The chain combines TRBV7-2 with TRBJ1-4, with 10 nucleotides matching TRBD1. Trimming cost V 1 base and J 8 bases; bases outside gene matches: 7. In germline, CDR1 is SGHTA, CDR2 FQGNSA. This CDR3 is built from 16 residues.

This clone was observed a handful of times. The genes are TRBV27 and TRBJ2-1, with 12 bases matching TRBD1. Per the germline V gene, CDR1 is MNHEY and CDR2 is SMNVEV (reference sequence). The CDR3 length is 14 residues. V shed 5 bases and J 9 bases; nucleotides not matched to a gene: 5. CDR3 loop: CASSAGQGAVEQFF. Written as DNA, the CDR3 is TGTGCCAGCAGTGCGGGACAGGGGGCAGTTGAGCAGTTCTTC.

This clone was observed a handful of times. V and J are TRBV11-3 and TRBJ1-1; 7 bases are a match to TRBD1. Trimming removed 4 bases from V and 5 bases from J; junction bases left unmatched: 4. CDR1 and CDR2 (germline): SGHNT, YENEEA. This CDR3 contains 13 residues. The CDR3 loop reads CASSSQGQTEAFF. As DNA, the CDR3 is TGTGCCAGCAGCTCTCAGGGACAGACTGAAGCTTTCTTT.

This clone was picked up a small number of times. This CDR3 is CAWGYGTAIDQPQHF. For the CDR3, the DNA is TGTGCCTGGGGTTACGGGACAGCCATAGATCAGCCCCAGCATTTT. This chain links TRBV30 with TRBJ1-5; 7 bases map to TRBD1. Germline CDR1 GTSNPN, CDR2 SVGIG (reference sequence). The junction had 12 bases not matched to a gene; V was cut back by 5 bases and J by 5 bases. CDR3 length equals 15 residues.

The chain is built from TRBV6-5 and TRBJ1-2, with TRBD1 matching over 7 bases. Trimming cost V 6 bases and J 5 bases; bases outside gene matches: 12. The germline CDR1 and CDR2 sequences are MNHEY and SVGAGI. The CDR3 has 15 residues. DNA for the CDR3: TGTGCCAGCAGCCAAGGACAGGCCCGGCTTTATGGCTACACCTTC. Translation: CASSQGQARLYGYTF.

This sequence joins TRBV29-1 and TRBJ2-2; perhaps TRBD2 as D (6 bases). CDR3 length: 15 amino acids. Germline CDR1 reads SQVTM; CDR2 reads ANQGSEA. Between the trimmed V and J ends, which lost 7 bases and 0 bases, there was a span of 15 bases. The CDR3 DNA follows: TGCAGCGCCCTCCGGGACTTATCGAACACCGGGGAGCTGTTTTTT. Protein product: CSALRDLSNTGELFF.

The CDR3 region is CASSPATGGGLETQYF. The CDR3 DNA sequence: TGTGCCAGCAGCCCCGCCACAGGGGGCGGACTGGAGACCCAGTACTTC. J is TRBJ2-5 and V is TRBV3-1 (or the pseudogene TRBV3-2), with 9 bases fitting TRBD1. The J segment lost 5 bases and the V segment lost 4 bases, leaving 11 bases of the junction unmatched. In germline, CDR1 is LGHDT, CDR2 YNNKEL (reference sequence). There are 16 residues in the CDR3.

The CDR3 is CASSFGRDQPQHF. The CDR3 coding sequence is TGTGCCAGCAGTTTCGGTCGGGATCAGCCCCAGCATTTT. This chain links TRBV12-3 or TRBV12-4 with TRBJ1-5; D uncertain. The V and J ends lost 3 bases and 5 bases respectively, with 8 bases between them. This CDR3 is 13 amino acids long.

The chain couples TRBV29-1 to TRBJ1-2, with 7 bases fitting TRBD1. Germline V gives CDR1 SQVTM, CDR2 ANQGSEA. V gave up 6 bases and J gave up 3 bases; unmatched junction bases: 7. The CDR3 runs to 13 residues. In DNA, the CDR3 is TGCAGCGTGGCGACAGGGCAGTACTATGGCTACACCTTC. Encoded protein: CSVATGQYYGYTF.

The V call is TRBV19, the J call TRBJ2-3; the D gene is possibly TRBD2 (6 bases). This CDR3 region has 15 residues. CDR1 and CDR2 (germline): LNHDA, SQIVND (reference sequence). Between the trimmed V and J ends, which lost 3 bases and 0 bases, there was a span of 10 bases. CDR3 bases: TGTGCCAGTAGTATGCGCGGGATTAGCACAGATACGCAGTATTTT. This gives the protein CASSMRGISTDTQYF.

The chain has TRBV10-3 and TRBJ1-1, with a weak D call TRBD1 (5 bases). The germline V gene has CDR1 ENHRY and CDR2 SYGVKD. CDR3 length: 13 amino acids. V was trimmed by 7 bases and J by 0 bases, leaving 9 bases between them. The CDR3 sequence is CAIKRGLNTEAFF. The CDR3 region has the DNA TGTGCCATCAAAAGGGGCTTGAACACTGAAGCTTTCTTT.

V and J are TRBV7-2 and TRBJ2-5; 11 bases line up with TRBD2. The germline V gene encodes CDR1 SGHTA and CDR2 FQGNSA. This CDR3 spans 17 amino acids. Trimming cost V 3 bases and J 3 bases; bases outside gene matches: 9. CDR3 sequence reads: CASSLLAGGRIKETQYF. The CDR3 DNA is TGTGCCAGCAGCTTGCTAGCGGGAGGCCGGATCAAAGAGACCCAGTACTTC.

This clone has just one count. This chain links TRBV9 with TRBJ2-1, with 10 bases fitting TRBD2. Looked up from germline, CDR1 is SGDLS and CDR2 is YYNGEE. The CDR3 sequence is 17 residues long. V was clipped by 3 bases and J by 5 bases; unmatched bases: 11. In DNA, the CDR3 is TGTGCCAGCAGCGATCCAAGAGCGGGAGGGTGGGACAATGAGCAGTTCTTC. This gives the protein CASSDPRAGGWDNEQFF.

This clone was observed a single time. This rearrangement joins TRBV10-2 to TRBJ2-2, with 9 bases identical to TRBD2. The germline CDR1 and CDR2 sequences are WSHSY and SAAADI. The CDR3 loop spans 15 amino acids. V lost 7 bases to trimming and J lost 1 base; unmatched junction nucleotides: 4. CDR3 in DNA: TGCGCCAGCACTAGCGGGGCCTTGAACACCGGGGAGCTGTTTTTT. It translates to CASTSGALNTGELFF.

This clone was seen just once. The chain is built from TRBV4-3 and TRBJ1-1; D not resolved. There are 15 residues in the CDR3. CDR1 is LGHNA and CDR2 is YSLEER in the germline V gene. Trimming shortened V by 1 base and J by 0 bases, and 9 bases separated the two germline ends. CDR3: CASSQVDIMNTEAFF. The CDR3 DNA is TGCGCCAGCAGCCAAGTAGACATTATGAACACTGAAGCTTTCTTT.

DNA for the CDR3: TGTGCCAGCAGCTTAGTGGCGGCTGGAAACACCATATATTTT. Translation: CASSLVAAGNTIYF. The chain couples TRBV7-9 to TRBJ1-3; no definite D call. Germline CDR1 reads SEHNR; CDR2 reads FQNEAQ (reference sequence). The germline V and J ends were trimmed by 1 base and 2 bases, with 6 bases remaining between them. This CDR3 is built from 14 residues.

The chain couples TRBV6-2 or TRBV6-3 to TRBJ1-1; possibly TRBD1 for D (6 bases). Germline V gene sequence: CDR1 MNHEY, CDR2 SVGEGT. This CDR3 has 16 residues. V lost 1 base, J lost 3 bases, and 15 bases lay in between. Here the CDR3 DNA reads TGTGCCAGCAGTTACTGGGGGCTGGGATCGGACACTGAAGCTTTCTTT. Protein: CASSYWGLGSDTEAFF.